This T cell receptor (beta chain) was sequenced during a study of T-cell memory formation after mild COVID-19. Study details: The TCR clusters were mostly specific to one donor. Study conclusions and caveats: Clones contracting day 15 to 85 were balanced CD4/CD8; later expanders leaned CD4+. CD4+ clones that contracted lay mainly in CM and EM; CD8+ ones lay in EMRA.

CDR1 is LGHNA, CDR2 YNFKEQ, per germline. CDR3 size: 16 residues. The V end lost 1 base, the J end lost 0 bases, and 9 bases lay between the germline ends. The TCR alpha and TCR beta cDNA libraries, bearing sample barcodes and UMIs, were generated by 5'RACE using constant-segment primers. TCRdb reprocessed the 5' RACE reads with MiXCR, giving one entry per CDR3 protein. The sample has approximately 300,000 distinct CDR3 sequences, 15% to 20% seen once. This clonotype was seen a few times. Its specificity is unknown. Specimen: PBMCs or a T cell subset sorted from them (not recorded which). The rearrangement links TRBV4-2 to TRBJ2-2; the D is unclear. This clonotype was obtained from a man younger than 35 who had mild COVID-19 (a few samples of this study predate the infection). Cell type and time point are not known. The CDR3, as DNA: TGTGCCAGCAGCCAAGTGGGCCCCGCGAACACCGGGGAGCTGTTTTTT. Translation: CASSQVGPANTGELFF.